Sequencing of this T cell receptor beta chain was carried out in a study of T cells in Graves' hyperthyroidism and ophthalmopathy. Points from the study as a whole: Researchers report that a 13 V-J model separated ophthalmopathy from stable hyperthyroidism.

Note on this clonotype: Its antigen is unknown.

CDR3 size: 16 residues. Trimming removed 7 bases at V and 4 bases at J, with 23 bases between. Germline V CDR1 and CDR2: MRHNA, SNTAGT. What was amplified from RNA transcripts were TCR beta CDR3 regions. The primer set for the first-round RT-PCR of the TCR CDR3 was HTBI. Using its own MiXCR run on the multiplex PCR reads, TCRdb lists one record per CDR3 protein. The sample consists of a few hundred thousand distinct CDR3 sequences, under 25% of them appearing once. The receptor comes from a woman between 65 and 79 years old with Graves' ophthalmopathy. The rearrangement links TRBV6-4 to TRBJ2-7; weak D call: TRBD1 (6 bases). The material sequenced was blood. The CDR3 sequence is CASNSGAQGITYEQYF. The CDR3 nucleotides read TGTGCCAGCAATTCCGGGGCACAGGGCATCACGTACGAGCAGTACTTC.